This section outlines one TCR beta chain sequence together with its context. The specificity of this receptor is unknown. Base quality data are lacking; no much larger clone is found one base away. The data were taken from a study of radiotherapy plus CTLA-4 blockade in lung cancer (dated by TCRdb to 2016 to 2019). About the full investigation: Objective responses occurred in roughly 20% of enrolled patients, and around 29% achieved disease control. What the research found in general, with its limitations: The strongest predictors of response, as reported, were early dynamic changes in blood T cell clones along with a rise in serum interferon-beta after radiation. After treatment with radiotherapy and ipilimumab, TCR clones that originated in tumors expanded in peripheral blood.

Libraries were prepared through the immunoSEQ multiplex PCR assay. Imported from immuneACCESS, the table was reduced by TCRdb to in-frame sequences with V and J called. These copies leave out some clones; in studies compared against another copy, an unresolved V gene accounts for under half, and the cause of the remainder is not known. The sample contains 90,000 to 150,000 clones, around 75% of them found a single time. Of the sample, roughly 5.2% is held by the ten largest clones. Focal radiation therapy combined with CTLA-4 blockade (ipilimumab) was tested in patients with chemo-refractory metastatic non-small-cell lung cancer. Germline trimming: 0 bases from V, 5 bases from J; junction bases outside gene matches: 10. There are 17 amino acids in the CDR3, from cysteine to phenylalanine inclusive. This entry keeps only the CDR3 DNA: 51 bases, framed from base 1. The CDR1 and CDR2 encoded by the germline V gene are SGHRS and YFSETQ.

The source of this sequence is a human donor with non-small cell lung cancer who had a partial response to radiotherapy plus ipilimumab. The source material was peripheral blood, sampled from a patient treated with radiotherapy plus ipilimumab. Recombination linked TRBV5-1 to TRBJ2-2; 7 bases in the junction line up with TRBD2. The CDR3 protein is CASSLVLAELRTGELFF. The DNA sequence is as follows: TGCGCCAGCAGCTTGGTTCTAGCGGAGTTAAGGACCGGGGAGCTGTTTTTT. Full variable domain (CDR3 extended with the reference TRBV5-1 and TRBJ2-2 proteins): KAGVTQTPRYLIKTRGQQVTLSCSPISGHRSVSWYQQTPGQGLQFLFEYFSETQRNKGNFPGRFSGRQFSNSRSEMNVSTLELGDSALYLCASSLVLAELRTGELFFGEGSRLTVL.